The 29 T cell receptor beta chains below come from one sample, sequenced in a study of cytomegalovirus exposure and HLA in healthy donors. The PCR used 60 Vbeta and 13 Jbeta primers. Using immunoSEQ multiplex PCR, the repertoire was profiled, and TCRdb retains in-frame clones only, with some absent. The sample includes 130,000 to 150,000 clones, roughly 73% of them seen just once. The specimen was PBMCs. The receptors originated from a woman between 18 and 29 years old in good health and CMV-seronegative.

V is TRBV25-1 and J is TRBJ2-7, with D possibly matching TRBD1 (6 bases). Germline lookup yields CDR1 MGHDK and CDR2 SYGVNS. The CDR3 contains 16 residues. Trimming left V 4 bases short and J 2 bases short, with 18 bases between. The CDR3 DNA sequence: TGTGCCAGCAGTGGAATACGACGGACAGTAACCTACGAGCAGTACTTC. Protein: CASSGIRRTVTYEQYF.

The rearrangement uses TRBV7-2 and TRBJ2-1; D is possibly TRBD1 (6 bases). This CDR3 spans 14 amino acids. Germline lookup yields CDR1 SGHTA and CDR2 FQGNSA. With 2 bases removed from V and 5 bases from J, the gap between germline ends came to 10 bases. CDR3 DNA sequence: TGTGCCAGCAGCTTATGGGGGCTTAACAATGAGCAGTTCTTC. This translates into CASSLWGLNNEQFF.

This clone was seen once. The chain recombines TRBV10-2 with TRBJ2-3; 7 bases map to TRBD1. The V gene's germline CDR1 is WSHSY and CDR2 SAAADI. The ends lost 1 base at V and 1 base at J; junction bases unmatched: 5. CDR3 length equals 16 residues. CDR3 sequence reads: CASSEFTGAGTDTQYF. The CDR3 DNA follows: TGCGCCAGCAGTGAGTTTACAGGGGCCGGCACAGATACGCAGTATTTT.

This clone was detected a few times. This chain connects TRBV6-5 to TRBJ2-7; 9 positions agree with TRBD1. Germline CDR1 MNHEY, CDR2 SVGAGI. The CDR3 runs to 14 residues. Unmatched junction bases numbered 8, after V lost 5 bases and J lost 6 bases. CDR3 amino acids: CASSPGQGLPEQYF. CDR3 in DNA: TGTGCCAGCAGTCCGGGACAGGGTCTACCCGAGCAGTACTTC.

The CDR3 reads CATTTSWAGGKETQYF. As DNA, the CDR3 is TGTGCCACCACCACAAGCTGGGCAGGGGGCAAAGAGACCCAGTACTTC. The V call is TRBV19, the J call TRBJ2-5, with 8 bases fitting TRBD1. This CDR3 is built from 16 residues. Germline V gene data show CDR1 as LNHDA and CDR2 as SQIVND (reference sequence). V dropped 10 bases and J dropped 3; count of bases not matched to a gene: 16. Supplemented by reference TRBV19 and TRBJ2-5, the full variable domain reads DGGITQSPKYLFRKEGQNVTLSCEQNLNHDAMYWYRQDPGQGLRLIYYSQIVNDFQKGDIAEGYSVSREKKESFPLTVTSAQKNPTAFYLCATTTSWAGGKETQYFGPGTRLLVL.

The rearrangement links TRBV27 to TRBJ2-7, with TRBD1 as a possible D gene (5 bases). Germline values: CDR1 MNHEY, CDR2 SMNVEV (reference sequence). CDR3 length: 13 amino acids. V gave up 1 base and J gave up 2 bases, with 6 bases separating them. CDR3 residues: CASSLWGAYEQYF. DNA for the CDR3: TGTGCCAGCAGTTTATGGGGCGCCTACGAGCAGTACTTC.

The DNA of the CDR3 is TGTGCCACCAGCAGAGATTACCGCGGAGTGAACACTGAAGCTTTCTTT. Encoded protein: CATSRDYRGVNTEAFF. The chain carries TRBV15 and TRBJ1-1, with D unresolved. The germline V gene encodes CDR1 LNHNV and CDR2 YYDKDF (reference sequence). Deletions cut 0 bases from V and 0 bases from J, with 11 bases between. The CDR3 runs 16 residues. Full variable domain (rest looked up from reference TRBV15 and TRBJ1-1): DAMVIQNPRYQVTQFGKPVTLSCSQTLNHNVMYWYQQKSSQAPKLLFHYYDKDFNNEADTPDNFQSRRPNTSFCFLDIRSPGLGDTAMYLCATSRDYRGVNTEAFFGQGTRLTVV.

Turning to this clone: The junction and the germline gene differ at one end; a read error may be behind it. The chain couples TRBV7-9 to TRBJ1-2; weak D call: TRBD1 (5 bases). Germline values: CDR1 SEHNR, CDR2 FQNEAQ (reference sequence). This CDR3 has 9 amino acids. Written as DNA, the CDR3 is TGTTCCAGCAGCTTATACGACAGCTTC. Translated: CSSSLYDSF.

This rearrangement joins TRBV7-8 to TRBJ1-1; maybe TRBD1 (5 bases). V was cut by 5 bases and J by 0 bases, with 13 bases left in between. Germline assignment: CDR1 SGHVS and CDR2 FQNEAQ. The CDR3 sequence is 15 residues long. This chain's CDR3 is CASSPGHGLNTEAFF. The CDR3 region has the DNA TGTGCCAGCAGCCCCGGACACGGATTGAACACTGAAGCTTTCTTT.

The chain couples TRBV19 to TRBJ1-6; D is perhaps TRBD1 (5 bases). Germline CDR1 is LNHDA and CDR2 is SQIVND (reference sequence). The CDR3 extends over 15 amino acids. Trimming left V 7 bases short and J 0 bases short, with 10 bases between. The CDR3 bases are TGTGCCAGTAACGGGGGGTTCTCCTATAATTCACCCCTCCACTTT. Its protein is CASNGGFSYNSPLHF.

J is TRBJ1-2 and V is TRBV9; possible D gene TRBD1, 6 bases. The germline CDR1 and CDR2 sequences are SGDLS and YYNGEE. The CDR3 sequence is 13 residues long. Trimming removed 2 bases from V and 2 bases from J, with 7 bases in between. In DNA, the CDR3 is TGTGCCAGCAGCGTTGGGGGCAACTATGGCTACACCTTC. Residues: CASSVGGNYGYTF.

This clone was seen more than once but under ten times. The chain couples TRBV28 to TRBJ2-2, with TRBD1 as a possible D gene (6 bases). The V end was cut by 9 bases, the J end by 0 bases, with 11 bases between. From germline, CDR1 is MDHEN and CDR2 SYDVKM. This CDR3 spans 14 amino acids. CDR3 in amino acids: CASSRTANTGELFF. The DNA of the CDR3 is TGTGCCAGTAGTCGGACAGCGAACACCGGGGAGCTGTTTTTT.

The V gene is TRBV7-9, the J gene TRBJ2-3; 8 positions agree with TRBD2. CDR1 and CDR2 from the germline V gene are SEHNR and FQNEAQ (reference sequence). V shed 4 bases and J 1 base; nucleotides not matched to a gene: 4. The CDR3 consists of 15 residues. Here the CDR3 reads CASSYGTRGTDTQYF. The CDR3 DNA reads as TGTGCCAGCAGCTATGGGACTAGAGGCACAGATACGCAGTATTTT.

This chain links TRBV28 with TRBJ1-2, with D hard to call. V was trimmed by 2 bases and J by 8 bases, leaving 15 bases between them. The germline CDR1 and CDR2 sequences are MDHEN and SYDVKM. The CDR3 extends over 14 amino acids. The CDR3 here is CASSLTRLAVGYTF. DNA of the CDR3: TGTGCCAGCAGTTTAACTCGACTTGCAGTCGGCTACACCTTC.

A single count supports this clone. The V gene is TRBV28, the J gene TRBJ1-2, with a tentative D call TRBD1 (5 bases). Germline CDR1 reads MDHEN; CDR2 reads SYDVKM. Trimming shortened V by 5 bases and J by 2 bases, and 18 bases separated the two germline ends. CDR3 length equals 16 residues. The CDR3: CASSRPDQGINYGYTF. CDR3 coding DNA: TGTGCCAGCAGTCGCCCGGACCAGGGTATCAACTATGGCTACACCTTC.

In its sample, this clone was seen once. The rearrangement uses TRBV19 and TRBJ1-1; TRBD1 matches at 9 bases. V lost 6 bases to trimming and J lost 0 bases; unmatched junction nucleotides: 8. CDR1 is LNHDA and CDR2 is SQIVND in the germline V gene (reference sequence). This CDR3 spans 16 amino acids. CDR3: CASSDGTGKLNTEAFF. The CDR3 DNA sequence: TGTGCCAGTAGCGATGGGACAGGGAAATTGAACACTGAAGCTTTCTTT.

This clone appeared once. J is TRBJ1-2 and V is TRBV5-4; 7 nucleotides line up with TRBD1. CDR1 SGHNT and CDR2 YYREEE come from the germline V gene (reference sequence). The CDR3 is 16 amino acids. The V gene end was trimmed by 0 bases and the J gene end by 0 bases; junction bases not matched to a gene: 5. DNA of the CDR3: TGTGCCAGCAGCTTGGGACAGGGCCTCACTAACTATGGCTACACCTTC. It is translated as CASSLGQGLTNYGYTF.

The chain employs TRBV30 and TRBJ1-5, with a tentative D call TRBD1 (5 bases). The germline V and J ends were trimmed by 0 bases and 4 bases, with 10 bases remaining between them. CDR3 length: 14 amino acids. Germline-derived CDR1 and CDR2 are GTSNPN and SVGIG (reference sequence). The chain's CDR3 is CAWSVLGGNQPQHF. The CDR3 DNA is TGTGCCTGGAGTGTATTGGGGGGAAATCAGCCCCAGCATTTT.

The rearrangement joins TRBV9 to TRBJ1-4, with unresolved D. V lost 4 bases and J 0 bases, leaving 13 bases between the germline ends. Per the germline V gene, CDR1 is SGDLS and CDR2 is YYNGEE. This CDR3 is built from 16 residues. The CDR3 nucleotides read TGTGCCAGCAGCCTCCGGGGTACCCCAACTAATGAAAAACTGTTTTTT. It codes for CASSLRGTPTNEKLFF.

The CDR3 sequence is CASREGLSTGELFF. Written as DNA, the CDR3 is TGTGCCAGCAGGGAGGGCCTCTCCACCGGGGAGCTGTTTTTT. The genes are TRBV7-2 and TRBJ2-2, with a weak D call TRBD2 (6 bases). This CDR3 has 14 residues. Germline CDR1 reads SGHTA; CDR2 reads FQGNSA. With 6 bases removed from V and 4 bases from J, the gap between germline ends came to 12 bases.

This clone came up a few times. This rearrangement joins TRBV7-2 to TRBJ2-1; 14 bases line up with TRBD2. The CDR3 spans 16 residues. Per germline, CDR1 SGHTA and CDR2 FQGNSA. The J segment lost 7 bases and the V segment lost 8 bases, leaving 10 bases of the junction unmatched. The CDR3 nucleotides are TGTGCCAGCTGCTCCGGGACTAGCGGGAGAAGGAATGAGCAGTTCTTC. Its translation: CASCSGTSGRRNEQFF.

J is TRBJ1-2 and V is TRBV28, with D perhaps TRBD1 (5 bases). Germline CDR1 is MDHEN and CDR2 is SYDVKM. The CDR3 covers 14 residues. V dropped 2 bases and J dropped 6 bases, with 13 bases sitting between them. The CDR3, as DNA: TGTGCCAGCAGTTTACGACAGTCTGTCAATGGCTACACCTTC. It yields the protein CASSLRQSVNGYTF.

This clone was detected only a few times. The CDR3 loop is CASGDLRNTEAFF. The CDR3 coding sequence is TGTGCCAGCGGAGATCTGCGGAACACTGAAGCTTTCTTT. J is TRBJ1-1 and V is TRBV6-5; D remains unclear. Germline loops: CDR1 MNHEY, CDR2 SVGAGI. V lost 8 bases and J 1 base, leaving 11 bases between the germline ends. The CDR3 sequence is 13 residues long.

The chain joins TRBV9 to TRBJ2-1; TRBD1 is a possible D gene (6 bases). Trimming left V 0 bases short and J 2 bases short, with 15 bases between. The CDR3 length is 17 residues. In germline, CDR1 is SGDLS, CDR2 YYNGEE. This chain's CDR3 is CASSVAPGHLPYNEQFF. The CDR3 nucleotides are TGTGCCAGCAGCGTAGCTCCGGGACACCTACCCTACAATGAGCAGTTCTTC. Supplemented by reference TRBV9 and TRBJ2-1, the full variable domain reads DSGVTQTPKHLITATGQRVTLRCSPRSGDLSVYWYQQSLDQGLQFLIQYYNGEERAKGNILERFSAQQFPDLHSELNLSSLELGDSALYFCASSVAPGHLPYNEQFFGPGTRLTVL.

This clone was seen only a few times. The chain carries TRBV6-6 and TRBJ1-1; possible D gene TRBD1, 6 bases. Germline CDR1 reads MNHNY; CDR2 reads SVGAGI (reference sequence). This CDR3 region has 12 residues. The ends were cut back, 5 bases at V and 6 bases at J, with 10 bases in the middle. The CDR3: CASSPTGSEAFF. The CDR3 nucleotides are TGTGCCAGCAGTCCTACAGGGTCTGAAGCTTTCTTT.

The V gene is TRBV6-5, the J gene TRBJ2-2, with 9 bases lining up with TRBD1. The J segment lost 5 bases and the V segment lost 6 bases, leaving 4 bases of the junction unmatched. The germline CDR1 and CDR2 sequences are MNHEY and SVGAGI. This CDR3 has 14 amino acids. The CDR3: CASSRQGETGELFF. The DNA of the CDR3 is TGTGCCAGCAGCCGACAGGGGGAAACCGGGGAGCTGTTTTTT.

The chain joins TRBV5-4 to TRBJ1-4, with D unresolved. The CDR3 loop spans 15 amino acids. Germline lookup yields CDR1 SGHNT and CDR2 YYREEE (reference sequence). Trimming took 4 bases from V and 4 from J, leaving 14 bases between them. The CDR3 loop reads CASSPSVRGNEKLFF. CDR3 DNA sequence: TGTGCCAGCAGCCCGAGCGTCCGGGGTAATGAAAAACTGTTTTTT.

This chain links TRBV7-2 with TRBJ2-3; D not resolved. V was pared by 1 base and J by 2 bases, with 10 bases between. Germline CDR1 and CDR2: SGHTA and FQGNSA. This CDR3 comprises 15 residues. The CDR3 here is CASSLDLVITDTQYF. The CDR3 DNA follows: TGTGCCAGCAGCTTAGATCTAGTGATCACAGATACGCAGTATTTT.

The chain is built from TRBV19 and TRBJ1-1, with 7 bases that match TRBD1. This CDR3 has 15 residues. J lost 3 bases, V lost 6 bases, and 10 bases had no gene match. The V gene's germline CDR1 is LNHDA and CDR2 SQIVND (reference sequence). The CDR3 DNA is TGTGCCAGTAGCCCCCGTGAAGGGGGCTACACTGAAGCTTTCTTT. The encoded protein is CASSPREGGYTEAFF.